This T cell receptor beta chain appears in the sequencing data of a study of T cells in Graves' hyperthyroidism and ophthalmopathy. Regarding the study as a whole: Median prediction lead before ophthalmopathy onset was roughly 6 months with the model.

TCR beta CDR3 regions were amplified from RNA. Researchers ran a first-round RT-PCR on the TCR CDR3 using the HTBI primer set. MiXCR, applied by TCRdb to the multiplex PCR reads, yields one record per CDR3 protein. The sample lists over 450,000 distinct CDR3 sequences; roughly 15% were seen once. The ends were cut back, 5 bases at V and 0 bases at J, with 15 bases in the middle. This CDR3 region has 16 residues. Germline CDR1 and CDR2: MNHEY and SMNVEV (reference sequence). The sample holds many counts of this clonotype. Its target is not known. The chain links TRBV27 to TRBJ2-3, with D perhaps matching TRBD1 (6 bases). Sequenced sample: blood. The source is a woman under 30 with Graves' ophthalmopathy. The CDR3 bases are TGTGCCAGCAGTCCCTGGACAGCAGCTAGCACAGATACGCAGTATTTT. Translating gives CASSPWTAASTDTQYF.